The 32 T cell receptor beta chains listed next were all sequenced from one sample in a study of blood T cell repertoires in COVID-19. Only in-frame clones appear in the TCRdb table, and some are missing; sequencing was by immunoSEQ multiplex PCR. The sample includes roughly 70,000 clones, approximately 90% seen only once; the top ten take approximately 6.7%. The material sequenced was peripheral blood. The source of these receptors is a woman older than 75 with active COVID-19.

This clone occurred once. The chain is built from TRBV6-5 and TRBJ1-2, with a tentative D call TRBD1 (6 bases). The CDR3 length is 12 residues. Germline lookup yields CDR1 MNHEY and CDR2 SVGAGI. Between the trimmed V and J ends, which lost 6 bases and 7 bases, there was a span of 12 bases. CDR3 in amino acids: CASSAGVSGYTF. Written as DNA, the CDR3 is TGTGCCAGCAGCGCAGGGGTCTCTGGCTACACCTTC.

This chain links TRBV6-6 with TRBJ2-5; D possibly corresponds to TRBD1 (6 bases). V was trimmed by 0 bases and J by 4 bases, leaving 12 bases between them. The CDR3 sequence is 15 residues long. Looked up from germline, CDR1 is MNHNY and CDR2 is SVGAGI (reference sequence). Here the CDR3 reads CASSYSGAEAETQYF. As DNA, the CDR3 is TGTGCCAGCAGTTACTCGGGGGCAGAGGCAGAGACCCAGTACTTC.

Concerning this clone: Different DNA sequences within this sample yield the same CDR3. The chain combines TRBV18 with TRBJ2-5; no reliable D call. This CDR3 is built from 12 residues. Trimming took off 3 bases at V and 5 bases at J, with 7 bases between the two ends. Germline CDR1 reads KGHSH; CDR2 reads LQKENI. The CDR3 region is CASSPAQETQYF. The CDR3, as DNA: TGTGCCAGCTCACCCGCTCAGGAGACCCAGTACTTC.

The rearrangement links TRBV5-1 to TRBJ2-7; D is possibly TRBD2 (5 bases). The CDR3 consists of 15 residues. The germline V and J ends were trimmed by 1 base and 0 bases, with 11 bases remaining between them. Germline CDR1 reads SGHRS; CDR2 reads YFSETQ. CDR3 DNA: TGCGCCAGCAGCTTGCGGGGTGCACGCTCCTACGAGCAGTACTTC. It specifies CASSLRGARSYEQYF.

This clone showed up just once. This chain links TRBV19 with TRBJ2-7, with 9 bases identical to TRBD1. Losses at the gene ends were 3 bases for V and 3 bases for J; bases not matched to a gene: 3. Per germline, CDR1 LNHDA and CDR2 SQIVND (reference sequence). The CDR3 runs to 14 residues. CDR3 nucleotide sequence: TGTGCCAGTAGTATGGGACAGGGAGGCTACGAGCAGTACTTC. Amino acids: CASSMGQGGYEQYF.

The chain joins TRBV28 to TRBJ2-2; 8 bases are a match to TRBD2. Per germline, CDR1 MDHEN and CDR2 SYDVKM. After removal of 6 bases from V and 4 bases from J, the junction contained 7 bases not matched to a gene. The CDR3 has 15 residues. The CDR3 is CASSITSGGTGELFF. Written as DNA, the CDR3 is TGTGCCAGCAGCATTACTAGCGGAGGCACCGGGGAGCTGTTTTTT. The variable domain in full, with the rest retrieved from reference TRBV28 and TRBJ2-2, is DVKVTQSSRYLVKRTGEKVFLECVQDMDHENMFWYRQDPGLGLRLIYFSYDVKMKEKGDIPEGYSVSREKKERFSLILESASTNQTSMYLCASSITSGGTGELFFGEGSRLTVL.

The chain employs TRBV12-3 or TRBV12-4 and TRBJ2-5; D call uncertain. Trimming cost V 3 bases and J 1 base, with 6 bases left between them. There are 13 residues in the CDR3. This chain's CDR3 is CASSFAVQETQYF. As DNA, the CDR3 is TGTGCCAGCAGTTTCGCAGTCCAAGAGACCCAGTACTTC.

The rearrangement uses TRBV9 and TRBJ1-2; 9 bases align to TRBD1. Germline CDR1 reads SGDLS; CDR2 reads YYNGEE. The CDR3 runs to 14 residues. V lost 2 bases, J lost 6 bases, and 5 bases stayed unmatched. The CDR3 DNA follows: TGTGCCAGCAGCGTCACTACAGGGGGCGATGGCTACACCTTC. Residues: CASSVTTGGDGYTF.

This chain uses TRBV3-1 (or the pseudogene TRBV3-2) with TRBJ2-1, with D perhaps matching TRBD2 (5 bases). The CDR3 covers 13 residues. Trimming took off 8 bases at V and 6 bases at J, with 14 bases between the two ends. The germline V gene encodes CDR1 LGHDT and CDR2 YNNKEL (reference sequence). The CDR3 protein is CASSFASSNEQFF. The CDR3 bases are TGTGCCAGCTCCTTTGCTAGCAGCAATGAGCAGTTCTTC.

The chain has TRBV5-1 and TRBJ1-1; D call uncertain. CDR1 is SGHRS and CDR2 is YFSETQ in the germline V gene. CDR3 size: 13 residues. V was cut by 4 bases and J by 3 bases, with 10 bases left in between. The CDR3 reads CASSGATDTEAFF. The CDR3, as DNA: TGCGCCAGCAGCGGCGCCACAGACACTGAAGCTTTCTTT.

The rearrangement links TRBV10-3 to TRBJ2-3; possible D gene TRBD2, 6 bases. The germline V gene encodes CDR1 ENHRY and CDR2 SYGVKD. Trimming removed 4 bases at V and 3 bases at J, with 23 bases between. The CDR3 loop spans 18 amino acids. The CDR3 sequence: CAISGDGGSGRGTDTQYF. The CDR3 DNA sequence: TGTGCCATCAGTGGTGATGGGGGGAGTGGCAGAGGAACAGATACGCAGTATTTT.

V gene TRBV14 combines with J gene TRBJ2-3, with D uncertain. V was cut by 0 bases and J by 7 bases, with 2 bases left in between. Germline V gene data show CDR1 as SGHDN and CDR2 as FVKESK. The CDR3 is 11 residues long. The CDR3 loop is CASSQDYTQYF. The CDR3 coding sequence is TGTGCCAGCAGCCAAGACTATACGCAGTATTTT.

The J gene is TRBJ1-4, the V gene TRBV7-9; D uncertain. V was shortened by 3 bases and J by 8 bases, with 13 bases between the two germline ends. The CDR3 is 14 amino acids. The germline V gene has CDR1 SEHNR and CDR2 FQNEAQ (reference sequence). CDR3: CASSFLVDGEKLFF. In DNA, the CDR3 is TGTGCCAGCAGCTTCCTAGTCGATGGCGAAAAACTGTTTTTT.

This clone was counted once. The chain joins TRBV6-5 to TRBJ2-3, with D unclear. Looked up from germline, CDR1 is MNHEY and CDR2 is SVGAGI. Trimming shortened V by 8 bases and J by 0 bases, and 15 bases separated the two germline ends. This CDR3 comprises 15 residues. CDR3 in amino acids: CASGESASSTDTQYF. The CDR3 DNA reads TGTGCCAGCGGAGAATCAGCGAGTAGCACAGATACGCAGTATTTT.

In this sample, this clone turned up once. V gene TRBV11-2 combines with J gene TRBJ2-1; D may be TRBD2 (5 bases). The V and J ends lost 5 bases and 10 bases respectively, with 12 bases between them. The CDR3 runs 12 residues. Germline V gives CDR1 SGHAT, CDR2 FQNNGV. The CDR3 is CASSKREREQFF. In nucleotides, the CDR3 is TGTGCCAGCAGCAAGAGGGAGCGGGAGCAGTTCTTC.

The V gene is TRBV9, the J gene TRBJ2-3; no clear D gene. CDR1 is SGDLS and CDR2 is YYNGEE in the germline V gene. This CDR3 region has 15 residues. V was shortened by 3 bases and J by 0 bases, with 11 bases between the two germline ends. The CDR3 region has the DNA TGTGCCAGCAGCGCCCTATCATCTAGCACAGATACGCAGTATTTT. This encodes CASSALSSSTDTQYF.

The chain carries TRBV5-4 and TRBJ2-1, with TRBD1 as a possible D gene (5 bases). This CDR3 has 15 amino acids. Deletions cut 4 bases from V and 1 base from J, with 12 bases between. Germline V gives CDR1 SGHNT, CDR2 YYREEE (reference sequence). The DNA of the CDR3 is TGTGCCAGCAGCCTTGACAGTCTTTCCTACAATGAGCAGTTCTTC. This translates into CASSLDSLSYNEQFF.

The chain links TRBV7-3 to TRBJ2-1; D is perhaps TRBD1 (5 bases). Germline CDR1 reads SGHTA; CDR2 reads FQGTGA. The CDR3 has 13 residues. Trimming cost V 3 bases and J 7 bases, with 10 bases left between them. CDR3 nucleotide sequence: TGTGCCAGCAGCTTGAACAGGATGAATGAGCAGTTCTTC. Protein product: CASSLNRMNEQFF.

J is TRBJ2-3 and V is TRBV7-2; 11 bases agree with TRBD2. V was pared by 5 bases and J by 8 bases, with 15 bases of the junction left unmatched. The length of the CDR3 is 17 residues. From germline, CDR1 is SGHTA and CDR2 FQGNSA. The CDR3 coding sequence is TGTGCCAGCAGCCCCGGGACTAGCGGTTCTCGGAGTGTTACGCAGTATTTT. This gives the protein CASSPGTSGSRSVTQYF.

This rearrangement joins TRBV7-3 to TRBJ1-3; 7 positions agree with TRBD1. The trim removed 5 bases at V and 4 bases at J, leaving 20 bases unmatched. This CDR3 has 19 residues. Looked up from germline, CDR1 is SGHTA and CDR2 is FQGTGA. CDR3 residues: CASSACTGVSFWGGNTIYF. The CDR3 DNA is TGTGCCAGCAGCGCATGTACAGGGGTTAGTTTTTGGGGCGGAAACACCATATATTTT.

V and J are TRBV27 and TRBJ1-4, with a possible D match to TRBD1 (5 bases). The length of the CDR3 is 15 residues. The V end was cut by 5 bases, the J end by 5 bases, with 15 bases between. CDR1 and CDR2 (germline): MNHEY, SMNVEV (reference sequence). The CDR3 DNA reads as TGTGCCAGCAGTAGACGGGGGGGGAGAAATGAAAAACTGTTTTTT. Encoded protein: CASSRRGGRNEKLFF.

The chain recombines TRBV5-5 with TRBJ2-7; TRBD2 agrees at 11 bases. The junction had 8 bases not matched to a gene; V was cut back by 4 bases and J by 2 bases. CDR1 and CDR2 (germline): SGHKS, YYEKEE (reference sequence). The CDR3 is made up of 16 amino acids. In nucleotides, the CDR3 is TGTGCCAGCAGCCTAACCGGGACTAGCGGTACCTACGAGCAGTACTTC. Translated: CASSLTGTSGTYEQYF.

The chain combines TRBV5-6 with TRBJ2-5; 14 bases map to TRBD2. The trim removed 0 bases at V and 7 bases at J, leaving 8 bases unmatched. This CDR3 contains 17 residues. Germline V gives CDR1 SGHDT, CDR2 YYEEEE. The CDR3 coding sequence is TGTGCCAGCAGCTTGGTCGGGGGACTAGCGGGAGTGGTGACCCAGTACTTC. Translated: CASSLVGGLAGVVTQYF.

The rearrangement links TRBV27 to TRBJ2-7, with 11 bases aligning to TRBD2. This CDR3 has 15 residues. The junction had 10 bases not matched to a gene; V was cut back by 5 bases and J by 7 bases. Germline lookup yields CDR1 MNHEY and CDR2 SMNVEV (reference sequence). CDR3 residues: CASSPTPASGGEQYF. DNA for the CDR3: TGTGCCAGCAGTCCGACCCCAGCTAGCGGGGGGGAGCAGTACTTC.

The chain combines TRBV6-5 with TRBJ1-4; TRBD1 matches at 8 bases. The germline V gene has CDR1 MNHEY and CDR2 SVGAGI. After removal of 4 bases from V and 6 bases from J, the junction contained 10 bases not matched to a gene. This CDR3 is built from 16 residues. This CDR3 is CASSSRTGFGDEKLFF. The CDR3 nucleotides read TGTGCCAGCAGTTCCCGGACAGGGTTTGGGGATGAAAAACTGTTTTTT.

J is TRBJ1-6 and V is TRBV7-2; D unclear. V was shortened by 0 bases and J by 4 bases, with 4 bases between the two germline ends. The CDR3 is 14 residues long. Per the germline V gene, CDR1 is SGHTA and CDR2 is FQGNSA. The CDR3 reads CASSLAQYNSPLHF. As DNA, the CDR3 is TGTGCCAGCAGCTTAGCCCAGTATAATTCACCCCTCCACTTT.

The CDR3 DNA sequence: TGTGCCAGCTCACCAGGGACAGAGGCCAACTATGGCTACACCTTC. It translates to CASSPGTEANYGYTF. V gene TRBV18 combines with J gene TRBJ1-2; 7 bases are a match to TRBD1. Trimming removed 2 bases from V and 2 bases from J; junction bases left unmatched: 5. The CDR3 contains 15 residues. The germline gives CDR1 KGHSH, CDR2 LQKENI.

V and J are TRBV6-5 and TRBJ2-7, with D maybe TRBD2 (5 bases). The CDR3 length is 15 residues. In germline, CDR1 is MNHEY, CDR2 SVGAGI. V was pared by 8 bases and J by 3 bases, with 20 bases between. For the CDR3, the DNA is TGTGCCAGCCTGGTGGACTCTCCTTTCATCTACGAGCAGTACTTC. Translated: CASLVDSPFIYEQYF.

The V call is TRBV28, the J call TRBJ1-4; 8 positions match TRBD1. With V trimmed by 3 bases and J by 3 bases, 6 bases remained unmatched. CDR3 length: 16 residues. From germline, CDR1 is MDHEN and CDR2 SYDVKM. This CDR3 is CASSFLSRGPNEKLFF. The CDR3 DNA sequence: TGTGCCAGCAGTTTCCTAAGCAGGGGGCCTAATGAAAAACTGTTTTTT.

The genes are TRBV24-1 and TRBJ2-7; 14 bases fit TRBD2. The CDR3 runs to 16 residues. V dropped 3 bases and J dropped 4; count of bases not matched to a gene: 4. Germline V gene sequence: CDR1 KGHDR, CDR2 SFDVKD. Here the CDR3 reads CATSDGGLAGEYEQYF. DNA of the CDR3: TGTGCCACCAGTGATGGGGGACTAGCGGGAGAGTACGAGCAGTACTTC.

The V call is TRBV9, the J call TRBJ1-4, with unresolved D. This CDR3 region has 14 residues. With 0 bases removed from V and 8 bases from J, the gap between germline ends came to 11 bases. CDR1 and CDR2 (germline): SGDLS, YYNGEE. CDR3 bases: TGTGCCAGCAGCGTAGGCGGGGTGGCGGAAAAACTGTTTTTT. Amino acid sequence: CASSVGGVAEKLFF.

The chain carries TRBV19 and TRBJ1-1; D may be TRBD1 (5 bases). The CDR3 runs to 16 residues. V shed 5 bases and J shed 3 bases, with 19 bases lying between them. The germline gives CDR1 LNHDA, CDR2 SQIVND (reference sequence). CDR3 nucleotide sequence: TGTGCCAGTAGTGGGTACTCCAGGGCCGCGGACACTGAAGCTTTCTTT. It codes for CASSGYSRAADTEAFF.